A single T cell receptor beta chain is shown here with its context. Its specificity is not known. A marrow graft followed busulfan-fludarabine conditioning, with cyclophosphamide on days +3 and +4. This sample is part of a study of T cells after posttransplantation cyclophosphamide. Points from the study as a whole: TRB overlap between skin or GI tissue T cells and blood was limited. Later post-transplant blood repertoires were often dominated by donor CD8+ memory clones. TRB clonality was highly associated with recipient CMV seropositivity and reactivation.

TCRdb's table, derived via immunoSEQ multiplex PCR, lists solely in-frame clones and lacks some. This table has tens of thousands of clones, 86% appearing once. This CDR3 has 15 amino acids. CDR1 is SGDLS and CDR2 is YYNGEE in the germline V gene. V lost 2 bases and J lost 6; bases outside the gene matches: 11. Sample: PBMCs, taken after allogeneic stem cell transplant with posttransplant cyclophosphamide. This TCR came from a female patient aged 30 to 45 who received an allogeneic stem cell transplant from an unrelated donor, was CMV-positive, and had no GVHD. Some T cells may have originated in the graft donor. V usage is TRBV9 and J usage is TRBJ2-7, with 7 bases fitting TRBD1. CDR3 region: CASSVRGQGVGEQYF. As DNA, the CDR3 is TGTGCCAGCAGCGTTAGAGGGCAGGGGGTGGGCGAGCAGTACTTC.